The sequence of this T cell receptor beta chain was determined in a study of CD4 T cells in relation to SARS-CoV-2 and coronaviruses. Study-wide background: After roughly eleven days of antigen culture, PBMC TCR beta CDR3s were sequenced.

The CDR3 totals 12 residues. V was trimmed by 6 bases and J by 2 bases, leaving 7 bases between them. The germline V gene has CDR1 MNHEY and CDR2 SVGAGI. Unexposed donor CD4+ T cells date from about 2011-2019, before the COVID-19 pandemic. CD4+ T cells were isolated from the cells after 10 days of culture. Unexposed-donor CD4+ T cells were probed with SARS-CoV-2 S/N and four cold-coronavirus spikes, cells permitting. Turning to this clone: The antigen is not known.

This table comes from immunoSEQ multiplex PCR, and its TCRdb copy is limited to in-frame clones, with some not included. The data contain about 11,000 clones, around 80% of them singletons. This TCR came from a human donor in good health. Material: CD4+ T cells from PBMCs, cultured in vitro. J is TRBJ1-1 and V is TRBV6-5; D gene unclear. CDR3 sequence: CASRQVNTEAFF. The CDR3 DNA is TGTGCCAGCAGGCAGGTAAACACTGAAGCTTTCTTT.